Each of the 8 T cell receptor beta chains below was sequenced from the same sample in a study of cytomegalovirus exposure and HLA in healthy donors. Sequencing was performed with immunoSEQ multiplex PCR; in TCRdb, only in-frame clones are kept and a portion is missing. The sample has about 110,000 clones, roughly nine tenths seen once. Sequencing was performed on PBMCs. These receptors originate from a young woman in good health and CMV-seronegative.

CDR3 nucleotides: TGTGCCAGCAGCTCCCGCGGGACAGGGGTGAACTATGGCTACACCTTC. Translation: CASSSRGTGVNYGYTF. The rearrangement joins TRBV7-8 to TRBJ1-2; 10 positions agree with TRBD1. Germline lookup yields CDR1 SGHVS and CDR2 FQNEAQ. V lost 4 bases and J lost 2; bases outside the gene matches: 7. The CDR3 extends over 16 amino acids. The variable domain in full, with the rest retrieved from reference TRBV7-8 and TRBJ1-2, is GAGVSQSPRYKVAKRGQDVALRCDPISGHVSLFWYQQALGQGPEFLTYFQNEAQLDKSGLPSDRFFAERPEGSVSTLKIQRTQQEDSAVYLCASSSRGTGVNYGYTFGSGTRLTVV.

DNA of the CDR3: TGTGCCAGCAGTTTATGGGGGACAGGGCAAACTGGGGCCAACGTCCTGACTTTC. Its translation: CASSLWGTGQTGANVLTF. V and J are TRBV28 and TRBJ2-6; 9 positions match TRBD1. This CDR3 spans 18 amino acids. J lost 2 bases, V lost 0 bases, and 5 bases had no gene match. Germline assignment: CDR1 MDHEN and CDR2 SYDVKM. Full variable domain (remainder filled in from reference TRBV28 and TRBJ2-6): DVKVTQSSRYLVKRTGEKVFLECVQDMDHENMFWYRQDPGLGLRLIYFSYDVKMKEKGDIPEGYSVSREKKERFSLILESASTNQTSMYLCASSLWGTGQTGANVLTFGAGSRLTVL.

The CDR3 sequence is CSVTRGYGYTF. In DNA, the CDR3 is TGCAGCGTCACGAGAGGCTATGGCTACACCTTC. J is TRBJ1-2 and V is TRBV29-1; D unclear. Looked up from germline, CDR1 is SQVTM and CDR2 is ANQGSEA. Trimming pared 6 bases from V and 4 bases from J, leaving 9 bases between. This CDR3 contains 11 residues.

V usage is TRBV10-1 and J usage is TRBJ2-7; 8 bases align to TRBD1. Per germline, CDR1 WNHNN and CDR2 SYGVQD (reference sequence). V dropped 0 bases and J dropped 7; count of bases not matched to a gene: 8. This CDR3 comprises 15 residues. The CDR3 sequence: CASSESRTGFEEQYF. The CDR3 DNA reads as TGCGCCAGCAGTGAGTCCAGGACAGGGTTTGAGGAGCAGTACTTC.

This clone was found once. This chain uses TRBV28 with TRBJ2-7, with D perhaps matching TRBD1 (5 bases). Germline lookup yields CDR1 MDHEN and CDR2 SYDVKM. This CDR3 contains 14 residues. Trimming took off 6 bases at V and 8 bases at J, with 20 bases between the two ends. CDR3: CASSSDSTPTKQYF. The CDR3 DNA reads TGTGCCAGCAGCAGCGACAGTACCCCTACGAAGCAGTACTTC.

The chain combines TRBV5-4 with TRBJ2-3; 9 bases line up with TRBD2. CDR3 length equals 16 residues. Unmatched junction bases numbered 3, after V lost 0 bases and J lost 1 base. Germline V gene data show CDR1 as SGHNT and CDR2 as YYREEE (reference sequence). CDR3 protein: CASSLDKRGGTDTQYF. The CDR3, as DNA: TGTGCCAGCAGCTTGGATAAGCGGGGGGGCACAGATACGCAGTATTTT.

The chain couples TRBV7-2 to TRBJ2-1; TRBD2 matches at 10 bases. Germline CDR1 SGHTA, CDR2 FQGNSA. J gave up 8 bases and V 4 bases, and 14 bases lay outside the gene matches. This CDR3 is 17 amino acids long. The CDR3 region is CASSYPGSSGSGYEQFF. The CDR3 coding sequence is TGTGCCAGCAGCTACCCGGGATCTAGCGGGAGCGGGTATGAGCAGTTCTTC.

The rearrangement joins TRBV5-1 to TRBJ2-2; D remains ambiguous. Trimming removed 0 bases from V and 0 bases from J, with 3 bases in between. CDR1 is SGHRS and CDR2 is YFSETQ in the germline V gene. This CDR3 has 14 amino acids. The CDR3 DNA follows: TGCGCCAGCAGCTTGGGAGCGAACACCGGGGAGCTGTTTTTT. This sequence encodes CASSLGANTGELFF.